These 17 T cell receptor beta chains were sequenced from one sample in a study of cytomegalovirus exposure and HLA in healthy donors. The primer mix had 60 Vbeta and 13 Jbeta primers. The repertoire was sequenced with immunoSEQ multiplex PCR; TCRdb's copy has only in-frame clones and lacks some. Of 140,000 or so clones listed, more than 75% are singletons. Sequences were obtained from PBMCs. The receptors stem from a man aged 40-55 years in good health and CMV-seronegative.

V usage is TRBV7-2 and J usage is TRBJ1-1; D is perhaps TRBD1 (5 bases). V lost 3 bases to trimming and J lost 1 base, with 6 bases between them. Germline-derived CDR1 and CDR2 are SGHTA and FQGNSA. The CDR3 runs 13 residues. This CDR3 reads CASSFQGNTEAFF. The CDR3 nucleotides read TGTGCCAGCAGCTTTCAGGGGAACACTGAAGCTTTCTTT.

V is TRBV30 and J is TRBJ2-1; unclear D gene. The V and J ends lost 4 bases and 6 bases respectively, with 10 bases between them. This CDR3 contains 12 residues. Per germline, CDR1 GTSNPN and CDR2 SVGIG (reference sequence). The CDR3 DNA follows: TGTGCCTGGACCCCTTCTAGCAATGAGCAGTTCTTC. Its protein product is CAWTPSSNEQFF.

The gene calls are TRBV7-3 and TRBJ2-6; D might be TRBD1 (6 bases). The CDR3 length is 18 residues. V was trimmed by 2 bases and J by 1 base, leaving 15 bases between them. Germline values: CDR1 SGHTA, CDR2 FQGTGA. The CDR3 DNA reads TGTGCCAGCAGCTTATCCCGGACAGACCATTCTGGGGCCAACGTCCTGACTTTC. Its protein product is CASSLSRTDHSGANVLTF.

The CDR3 DNA is TGCGCCAGCAAACCCCGAGGCCCGTGGAGGCGCAATGAGCAGTTCTTC. Amino acids: CASKPRGPWRRNEQFF. The gene calls are TRBV10-1 and TRBJ2-1, with D possibly being TRBD2 (5 bases). The germline CDR1 and CDR2 sequences are WNHNN and SYGVQD (reference sequence). Trimming removed 7 bases at V and 6 bases at J, with 22 bases between. This CDR3 is 16 amino acids long.

The rearrangement joins TRBV7-9 to TRBJ2-7; TRBD1 matches at 9 bases. V lost 4 bases, J lost 0 bases, and 10 bases stayed unmatched. The germline CDR1 and CDR2 sequences are SEHNR and FQNEAQ (reference sequence). This CDR3 has 17 amino acids. The CDR3 DNA is TGTGCCAGCAGCTCCCCCACCGGGACAGGGCGCTCCTACGAGCAGTACTTC. Translation: CASSSPTGTGRSYEQYF.

This clone was found a few times. The chain joins TRBV6-5 to TRBJ2-1, with D perhaps matching TRBD1 (5 bases). The germline V gene encodes CDR1 MNHEY and CDR2 SVGAGI. Trimming pared 8 bases from V and 0 bases from J, leaving 14 bases between. This CDR3 contains 15 residues. As DNA, the CDR3 is TGTGCCAGCGCCTCCCAGGGTGACTCCTACAATGAGCAGTTCTTC. It specifies CASASQGDSYNEQFF.

The chain has TRBV6-5 and TRBJ2-7; TRBD2 matches at 13 bases. The CDR3 sequence is 14 residues long. J lost 7 bases, V lost 5 bases, and 5 bases had no gene match. Germline V gene data show CDR1 as MNHEY and CDR2 as SVGAGI. The CDR3 bases are TGTGCCAGCAGTGAACTAGCGGGAGGGCGTGAGCAGTACTTC. Its protein product is CASSELAGGREQYF.

The chain joins TRBV9 to TRBJ2-6, with D maybe TRBD1 (5 bases). The CDR3 is made up of 15 amino acids. The V gene lost 1 base and the J gene lost 1 base, with 6 bases spanning the gap. The germline V gene has CDR1 SGDLS and CDR2 YYNGEE. CDR3 protein: CASSVRGSGANVLTF. In nucleotides, the CDR3 is TGTGCCAGCAGCGTAAGGGGTTCTGGGGCCAACGTCCTGACTTTC.

This clone was seen a single time. The chain combines TRBV7-9 with TRBJ2-5, with 8 bases identical to TRBD2. V gave up 1 base and J gave up 2 bases; unmatched junction bases: 3. Germline-derived CDR1 and CDR2 are SEHNR and FQNEAQ (reference sequence). CDR3 size: 15 residues. CDR3 nucleotides: TGTGCCAGCAGCTTAGGCGGGGGGTATCAAGAGACCCAGTACTTC. This sequence encodes CASSLGGGYQETQYF.

The rearrangement links TRBV28 to TRBJ2-7; D might be TRBD1 (5 bases). The CDR3 covers 14 residues. The germline CDR1 and CDR2 sequences are MDHEN and SYDVKM. V was shortened by 2 bases and J by 2 bases, with 10 bases between the two germline ends. The CDR3 DNA follows: TGTGCCAGCAGTTTACCAGGGTCCCCCTACGAGCAGTACTTC. This encodes CASSLPGSPYEQYF. The entire variable domain, with the rest obtained from reference TRBV28 and TRBJ2-7, is as follows: DVKVTQSSRYLVKRTGEKVFLECVQDMDHENMFWYRQDPGLGLRLIYFSYDVKMKEKGDIPEGYSVSREKKERFSLILESASTNQTSMYLCASSLPGSPYEQYFGPGTRLTVT.

This clone showed up just a few times. This chain connects TRBV29-1 to TRBJ1-1, with D perhaps TRBD1 (5 bases). Per the germline V gene, CDR1 is SQVTM and CDR2 is ANQGSEA. The V end lost 7 bases, the J end lost 6 bases, and 15 bases lay between the germline ends. The CDR3 length is 12 residues. In DNA, the CDR3 is TGCAGCGCTATACAGGCTCAGGCTGAAGCTTTCTTT. Translated, it gives CSAIQAQAEAFF.

The rearrangement links TRBV7-9 to TRBJ2-6; 8 nucleotides agree with TRBD2. The CDR3 has 17 amino acids. The trim removed 4 bases at V and 0 bases at J, leaving 5 bases unmatched. Germline CDR1 SEHNR, CDR2 FQNEAQ (reference sequence). CDR3 in DNA: TGTGCCAGCAGCTCCACTCGGGGGGGCTCTGGGGCCAACGTCCTGACTTTC. Translated: CASSSTRGGSGANVLTF.

The chain links TRBV6-4 to TRBJ2-1; 8 bases are shared with TRBD2. Germline-derived CDR1 and CDR2 are MRHNA and SNTAGT. The CDR3 runs 18 residues. The J segment lost 7 bases and the V segment lost 5 bases, leaving 19 bases of the junction unmatched. This CDR3 reads CASSPGLGLYKEMNEQFF. The CDR3, as DNA: TGTGCCAGCAGTCCGGGACTAGGTTTGTATAAGGAGATGAATGAGCAGTTCTTC.

This chain uses TRBV28 with TRBJ2-7; TRBD1 might be the D (6 bases). Trimming left V 3 bases short and J 3 bases short, with 15 bases between. This CDR3 region has 15 residues. Per germline, CDR1 MDHEN and CDR2 SYDVKM. This CDR3 is CASSFRGTLNYEQYF. CDR3 DNA sequence: TGTGCCAGCAGTTTTAGGGGGACGCTTAACTACGAGCAGTACTTC.

A few counts support this clone. This chain links TRBV7-9 with TRBJ2-7; possibly TRBD2 for D (5 bases). V was pared by 5 bases and J by 3 bases, with 14 bases between. Germline V gives CDR1 SEHNR, CDR2 FQNEAQ (reference sequence). The CDR3 contains 14 residues. CDR3 coding DNA: TGTGCCAGCAGCCCCCGAGGACTTATCTACGAGCAGTACTTC. Protein sequence: CASSPRGLIYEQYF.

The J gene is TRBJ2-3, the V gene TRBV4-1; TRBD2 matches 10 bases. Germline V lookup: CDR1 MGHRA, CDR2 YSYEKL. The CDR3 consists of 17 residues. Germline trimming cut 1 base from V and 3 bases from J; bases unmatched to any gene: 7. The CDR3 region has the DNA TGCGCCAGCAGCCAAGTAATTGGTAGCGGGAGGACAGATACGCAGTATTTT. It encodes CASSQVIGSGRTDTQYF.

This clone has just a few counts. The V call is TRBV30, the J call TRBJ2-5; 12 bases line up with TRBD2. This CDR3 has 14 amino acids. Germline V gene lookup returns CDR1 GTSNPN and CDR2 SVGIG (reference sequence). Trimming cost V 5 bases and J 3 bases; bases outside gene matches: 4. CDR3 amino acids: CAWGTSGGKETQYF. The CDR3 coding sequence is TGTGCCTGGGGAACTAGCGGGGGGAAAGAGACCCAGTACTTC.